The source of this T cell receptor beta chain is a study of blood T cell repertoires in COVID-19. Background on the study: Material from acute and convalescent COVID-19 was sourced from the United States, Italy and Spain.

This CDR3 has 17 amino acids. Authors' data handling: How many nucleated cells were present was estimated from reference gene primer amplification. Clones were sequenced by immunoSEQ multiplex PCR, and TCRdb holds only the in-frame ones, with some missing. For V, J and clone size, that table is used; D and trimming come from the DNA. This table has about 120,000 clones, 85% to 90% appearing once. Seattle patient enrollment occurred during active infection, with longitudinal follow-up thereafter. This sequence originates from a woman in her sixties or seventies with COVID-19, enrolled during active disease. The sequenced sample was peripheral blood. The V and J genes are TRBV21-1 and TRBJ1-3; TRBD1, as called in the table, went unchecked against the DNA. TRBV21-1 is a listed pseudogene. The CDR3 bases are TGTGCCAGCAGCAGGGCCCCCTGGGCGTGCTCTGGAAACACCATATATTTT. Translation gives CASSRAPWACSGNTIYF.